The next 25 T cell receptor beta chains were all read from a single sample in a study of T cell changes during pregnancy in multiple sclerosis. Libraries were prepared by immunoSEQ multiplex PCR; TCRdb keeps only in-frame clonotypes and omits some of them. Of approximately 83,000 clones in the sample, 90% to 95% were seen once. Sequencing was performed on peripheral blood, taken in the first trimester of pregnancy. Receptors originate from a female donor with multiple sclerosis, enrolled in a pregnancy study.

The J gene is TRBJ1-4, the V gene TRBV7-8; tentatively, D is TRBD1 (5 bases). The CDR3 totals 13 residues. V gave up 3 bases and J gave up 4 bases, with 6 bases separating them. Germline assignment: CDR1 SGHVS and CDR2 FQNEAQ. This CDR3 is CASSLTDNEKLFF. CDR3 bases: TGTGCCAGCAGCTTGACAGATAATGAAAAACTGTTTTTT.

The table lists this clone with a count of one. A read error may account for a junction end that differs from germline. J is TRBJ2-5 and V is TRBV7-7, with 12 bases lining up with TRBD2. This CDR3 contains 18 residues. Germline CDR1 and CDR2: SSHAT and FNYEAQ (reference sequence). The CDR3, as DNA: TGTGCTAGCAGCTTAGGACCGGCTAGCGGGGGGGCGTGGGAGACCCAGTACTTC. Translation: CASSLGPASGGAWETQYF.

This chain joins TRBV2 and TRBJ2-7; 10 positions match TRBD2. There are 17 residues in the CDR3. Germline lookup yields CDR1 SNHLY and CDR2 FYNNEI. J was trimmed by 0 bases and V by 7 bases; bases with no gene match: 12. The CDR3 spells CASIRGLAGDSSYEQYF. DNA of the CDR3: TGTGCCAGCATCCGGGGGCTAGCGGGGGACAGCTCCTACGAGCAGTACTTC.

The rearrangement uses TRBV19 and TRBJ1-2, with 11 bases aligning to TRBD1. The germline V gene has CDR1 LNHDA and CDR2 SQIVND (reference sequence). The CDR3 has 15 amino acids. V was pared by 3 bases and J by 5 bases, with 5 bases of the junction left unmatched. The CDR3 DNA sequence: TGTGCCAGTAGTATTGGGACAGGGGGAGAGTATGGCTACACCTTC. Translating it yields CASSIGTGGEYGYTF.

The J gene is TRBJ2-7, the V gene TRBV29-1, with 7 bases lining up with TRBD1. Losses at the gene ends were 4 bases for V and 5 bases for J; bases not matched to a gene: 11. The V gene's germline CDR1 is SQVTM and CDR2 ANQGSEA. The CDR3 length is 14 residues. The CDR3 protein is CSVVWRQGSHEQYF. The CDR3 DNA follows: TGCAGCGTTGTGTGGCGACAGGGAAGTCACGAGCAGTACTTC.

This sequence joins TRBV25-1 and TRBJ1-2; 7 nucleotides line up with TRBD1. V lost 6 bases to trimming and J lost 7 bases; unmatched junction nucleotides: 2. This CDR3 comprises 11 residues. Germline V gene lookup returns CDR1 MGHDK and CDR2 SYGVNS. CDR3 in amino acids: CASSQGGGYTF. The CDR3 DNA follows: TGTGCCAGCAGCCAGGGGGGTGGCTACACCTTC.

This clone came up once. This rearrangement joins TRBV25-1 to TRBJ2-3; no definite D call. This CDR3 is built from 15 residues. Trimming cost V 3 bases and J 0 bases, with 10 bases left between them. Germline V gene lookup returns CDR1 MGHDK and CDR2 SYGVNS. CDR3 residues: CASSDPGTSTDTQYF. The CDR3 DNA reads TGTGCCAGCAGTGATCCTGGCACAAGCACAGATACGCAGTATTTT. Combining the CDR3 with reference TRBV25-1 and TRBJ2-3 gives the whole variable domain EADIYQTPRYLVIGTGKKITLECSQTMGHDKMYWYQQDPGMELHLIHYSYGVNSTEKGDLSSESTVSRIRTEHFPLTLESARPSHTSQYLCASSDPGTSTDTQYFGPGTRLTVL.

The CDR3 protein is CASSEQGVSYEQYF. The CDR3 bases are TGCGCCAGCAGCGAACAAGGGGTTTCCTACGAGCAGTACTTC. The chain is built from TRBV5-1 and TRBJ2-7; D is possibly TRBD1 (5 bases). V gave up 4 bases and J gave up 1 base, with 12 bases separating them. Germline CDR1 and CDR2: SGHRS and YFSETQ. The CDR3 is 14 amino acids.

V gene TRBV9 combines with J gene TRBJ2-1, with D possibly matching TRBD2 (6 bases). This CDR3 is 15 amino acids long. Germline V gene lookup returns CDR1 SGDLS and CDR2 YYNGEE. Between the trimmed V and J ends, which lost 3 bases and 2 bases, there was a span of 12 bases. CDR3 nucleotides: TGTGCCAGCAGCGGTAGCGGTACTGCCTACAATGAGCAGTTCTTC. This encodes CASSGSGTAYNEQFF.

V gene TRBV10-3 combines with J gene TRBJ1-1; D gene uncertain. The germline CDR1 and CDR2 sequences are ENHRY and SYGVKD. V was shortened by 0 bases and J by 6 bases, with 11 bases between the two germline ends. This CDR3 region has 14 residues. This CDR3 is CAISESGERAEAFF. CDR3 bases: TGTGCCATCAGTGAGTCGGGAGAAAGGGCTGAAGCTTTCTTT.

The CDR3 DNA follows: TGTGCCATCAGTGAGTCGGGCAGGGGAGATCAGCCCCAGCATTTT. Protein: CAISESGRGDQPQHF. The chain combines TRBV10-3 with TRBJ1-5; a weak D match, TRBD1 (6 bases). The CDR3 has 15 amino acids. The germline CDR1 and CDR2 sequences are ENHRY and SYGVKD. Deletions cut 0 bases from V and 5 bases from J, with 11 bases between.

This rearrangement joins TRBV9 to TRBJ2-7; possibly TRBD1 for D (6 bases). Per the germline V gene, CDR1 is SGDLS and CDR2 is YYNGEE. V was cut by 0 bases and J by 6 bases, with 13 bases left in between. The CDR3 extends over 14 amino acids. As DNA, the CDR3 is TGTGCCAGCAGCGTAGGTCAGGGGTCGTCCGAGCAGTACTTC. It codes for CASSVGQGSSEQYF.

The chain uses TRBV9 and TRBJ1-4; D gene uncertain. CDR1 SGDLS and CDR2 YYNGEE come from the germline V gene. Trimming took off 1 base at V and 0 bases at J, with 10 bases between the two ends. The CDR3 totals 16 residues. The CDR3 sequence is CASSVTPDTTNEKLFF. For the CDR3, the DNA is TGTGCCAGCAGCGTAACTCCAGACACAACTAATGAAAAACTGTTTTTT.

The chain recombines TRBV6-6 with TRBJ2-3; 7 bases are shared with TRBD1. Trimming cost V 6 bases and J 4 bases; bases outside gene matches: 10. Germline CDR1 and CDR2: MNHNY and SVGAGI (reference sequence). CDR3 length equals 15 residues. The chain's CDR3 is CASRRSRDSPDTQYF. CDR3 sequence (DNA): TGTGCCAGCAGACGCAGCCGGGACAGTCCAGATACGCAGTATTTT.

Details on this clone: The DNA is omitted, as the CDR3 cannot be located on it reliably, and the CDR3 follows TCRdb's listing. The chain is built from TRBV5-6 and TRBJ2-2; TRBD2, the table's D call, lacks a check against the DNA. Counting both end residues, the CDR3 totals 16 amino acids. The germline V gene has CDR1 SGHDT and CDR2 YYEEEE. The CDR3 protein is CASILGSTSNTGELFF.

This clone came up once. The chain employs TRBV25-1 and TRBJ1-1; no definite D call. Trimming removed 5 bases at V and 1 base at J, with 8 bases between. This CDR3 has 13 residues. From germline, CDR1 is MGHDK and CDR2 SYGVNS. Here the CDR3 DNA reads TGTGCCAGCAGTCCGACGGGGAACACTGAAGCTTTCTTT. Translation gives CASSPTGNTEAFF.

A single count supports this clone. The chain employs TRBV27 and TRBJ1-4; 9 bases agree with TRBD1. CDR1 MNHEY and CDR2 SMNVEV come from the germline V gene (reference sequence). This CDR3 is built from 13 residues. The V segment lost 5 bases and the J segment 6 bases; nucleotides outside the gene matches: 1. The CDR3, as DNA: TGTGCCAGCAGTGACAGGGGGGATGAAAAACTGTTTTTT. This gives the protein CASSDRGDEKLFF.

The CDR3 sequence: CASSSGTEAFF. DNA for the CDR3: TGTGCCAGCAGTTCGGGTACTGAAGCTTTCTTT. The rearrangement uses TRBV6-5 and TRBJ1-1; D is unclear. The germline CDR1 and CDR2 sequences are MNHEY and SVGAGI. Trimming removed 4 bases at V and 5 bases at J, with 5 bases between. CDR3 length: 11 amino acids.

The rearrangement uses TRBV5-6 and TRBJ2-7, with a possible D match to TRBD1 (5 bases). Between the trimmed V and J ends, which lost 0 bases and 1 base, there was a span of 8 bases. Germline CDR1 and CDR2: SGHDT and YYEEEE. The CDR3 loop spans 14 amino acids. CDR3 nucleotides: TGTGCCAGCAGCTTGGGGGGCTTATCCTACGAGCAGTACTTC. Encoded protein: CASSLGGLSYEQYF.

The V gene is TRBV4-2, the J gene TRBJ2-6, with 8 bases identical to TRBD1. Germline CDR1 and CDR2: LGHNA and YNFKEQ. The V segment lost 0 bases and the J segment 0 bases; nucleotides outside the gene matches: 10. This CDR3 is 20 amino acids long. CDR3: CASSQDFQGAWGSGANVLTF. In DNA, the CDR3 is TGTGCCAGCAGCCAAGATTTCCAGGGGGCTTGGGGCTCTGGGGCCAACGTCCTGACTTTC.

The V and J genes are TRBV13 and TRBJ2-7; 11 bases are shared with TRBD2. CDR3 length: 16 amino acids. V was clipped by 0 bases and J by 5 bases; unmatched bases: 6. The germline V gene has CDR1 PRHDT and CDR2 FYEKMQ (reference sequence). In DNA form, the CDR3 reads TGTGCCAGCAGCTTAGGTTCTAGCGGGGGGATCGACGAGCAGTACTTC. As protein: CASSLGSSGGIDEQYF.

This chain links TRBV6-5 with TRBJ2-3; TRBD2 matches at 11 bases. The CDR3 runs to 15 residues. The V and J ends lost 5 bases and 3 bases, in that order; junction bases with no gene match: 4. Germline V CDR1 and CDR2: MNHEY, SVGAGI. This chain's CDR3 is CASSAGTSGTDTQYF. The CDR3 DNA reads TGTGCCAGCAGTGCAGGGACTAGCGGAACAGATACGCAGTATTTT.

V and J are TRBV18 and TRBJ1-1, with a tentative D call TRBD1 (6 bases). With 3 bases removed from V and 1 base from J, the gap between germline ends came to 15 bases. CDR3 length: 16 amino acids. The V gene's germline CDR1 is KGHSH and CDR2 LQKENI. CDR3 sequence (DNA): TGTGCCAGCTCACCTCCCCGGGGGGGACAGAACACTGAAGCTTTCTTT. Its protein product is CASSPPRGGQNTEAFF.

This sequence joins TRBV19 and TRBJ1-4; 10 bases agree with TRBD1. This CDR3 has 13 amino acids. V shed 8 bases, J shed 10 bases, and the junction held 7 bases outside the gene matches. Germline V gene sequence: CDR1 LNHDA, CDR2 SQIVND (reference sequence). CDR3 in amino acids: CASSYRDRGKLFF. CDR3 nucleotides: TGTGCCAGTTCATACCGGGACAGGGGAAAACTGTTTTTT.

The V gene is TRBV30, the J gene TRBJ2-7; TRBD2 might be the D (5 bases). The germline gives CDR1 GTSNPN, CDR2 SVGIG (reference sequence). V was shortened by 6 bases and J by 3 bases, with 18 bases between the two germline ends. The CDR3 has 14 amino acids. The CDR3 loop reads CACRNPELGYEQYF. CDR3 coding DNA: TGTGCCTGCAGGAACCCGGAACTAGGCTACGAGCAGTACTTC.